One T cell receptor beta chain is described in this entry. As yet, its antigen is unknown. The entry originates in a study of T cell responses to AZD1222 COVID-19 vaccine. Whole-study results and caveats: Sampling captured repertoires only after the peak T cell response.

The data were produced by immunoSEQ multiplex PCR, yet TCRdb's version contains in-frame clones alone and is incomplete. The table has roughly 200,000 clones, less than 95% seen once. The V gene end was trimmed by 0 bases and the J gene end by 5 bases; junction bases not matched to a gene: 7. Germline CDR1 and CDR2: SGDLS and YYNGEE. CDR3 length: 15 residues. The sequence came from an adult who received the MenACWY meningococcal vaccine as a control. V is TRBV9 and J is TRBJ1-2; 7 nucleotides align to TRBD1. Sequencing used peripheral blood, obtained 28 days after the second dose of the MenACWY control vaccine. The CDR3 coding sequence is TGTGCCAGCAGCGTAGCCCAGGGACAGTCTTATGGCTACACCTTC. This gives the protein CASSVAQGQSYGYTF.